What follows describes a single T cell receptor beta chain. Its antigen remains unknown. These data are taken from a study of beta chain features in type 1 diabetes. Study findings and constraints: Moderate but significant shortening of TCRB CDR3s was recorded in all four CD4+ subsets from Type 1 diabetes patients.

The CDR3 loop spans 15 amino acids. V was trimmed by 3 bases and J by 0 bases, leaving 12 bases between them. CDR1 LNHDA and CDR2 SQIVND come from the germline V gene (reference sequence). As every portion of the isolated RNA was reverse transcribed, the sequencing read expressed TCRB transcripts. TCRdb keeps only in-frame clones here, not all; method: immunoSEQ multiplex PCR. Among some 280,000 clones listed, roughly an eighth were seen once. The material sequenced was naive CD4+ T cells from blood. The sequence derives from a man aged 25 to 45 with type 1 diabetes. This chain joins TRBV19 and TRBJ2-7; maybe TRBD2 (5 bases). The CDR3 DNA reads TGTGCCAGTAGTATTACGGCGGGTCTCTCCTACGAGCAGTACTTC. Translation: CASSITAGLSYEQYF.